This T cell receptor beta chain was captured in a study of tumor and adjacent non-tumor tissue in lung cancer. Study summary: About 4.2 million productive TCRbeta reads were obtained per sample on average. Overall study results and limits: In normal lung, the top 100 clones were significantly more dominant than in tumor.

A modified ARM-PCR protocol with three rounds of nested PCR amplified TCRbeta. TCRdb reanalysed the multiplex PCR reads using MiXCR and keeps one entry per CDR3 protein. The table shows more than 85,000 distinct CDR3 sequences, with approximately 60% occurring only once. This clonotype was observed a few times. Its matching antigen is unknown. RNA was extracted from bulk tissue without any cell sorting. Distant lung tissue was collected more than 3 cm away from the tumor edge. The CDR3 has 10 residues. V was shortened by 4 bases and J by 13 bases, with 6 bases between the two germline ends. The germline V gene has CDR1 KGHDR and CDR2 SFDVKD.

The rearrangement joins TRBV24-1 to TRBJ2-2, with D uncertain. This receptor was obtained from a man aged 30-40 years with non-small cell lung cancer. Sample: distant non-tumor lung tissue. The DNA for the CDR3 is TGTGCCACCAGTGAAGGTGCGCTGTTTTTT. This translates into CATSEGALFF.